This TCR beta chain originates from a study of blood T cell repertoires in COVID-19. Turning to the study itself: Sites in the United States, Italy and Spain provided acute and convalescent COVID-19 samples. Sample material is recorded as cDNA or gDNA derived from T cells, B-cell-depleted T cells, or PBMCs.

This table comes from immunoSEQ multiplex PCR, and its TCRdb copy is limited to in-frame clones, with some not included. The repertoire holds 140,000 or so clones, with 75% to 90% as singletons. Unmatched junction bases numbered 4, after V lost 3 bases and J lost 4 bases. The CDR3 loop spans 14 amino acids. Germline V lookup: CDR1 SGHVS, CDR2 FQNEAQ. The sequencing sample was made of peripheral blood. V is TRBV7-8 and J is TRBJ2-7; 9 bases map to TRBD1. The TCR was taken from a woman aged 80 or over with acute or convalescent COVID-19. The CDR3 here is CASSFLQGAYEQYF. The CDR3 nucleotides read TGTGCCAGCAGCTTTCTACAGGGGGCGTACGAGCAGTACTTC.